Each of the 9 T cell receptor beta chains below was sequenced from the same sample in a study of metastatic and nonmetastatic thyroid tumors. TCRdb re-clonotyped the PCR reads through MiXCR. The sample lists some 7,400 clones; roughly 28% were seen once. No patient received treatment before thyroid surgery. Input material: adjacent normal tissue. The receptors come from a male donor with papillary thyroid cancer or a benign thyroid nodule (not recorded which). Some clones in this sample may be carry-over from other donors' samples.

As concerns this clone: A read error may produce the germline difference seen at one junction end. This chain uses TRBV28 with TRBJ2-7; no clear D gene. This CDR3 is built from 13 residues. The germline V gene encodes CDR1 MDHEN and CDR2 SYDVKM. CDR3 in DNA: TGCGCCAGCACCTCGACAAGGACCTACGAGCAGTACTTC. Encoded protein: CASTSTRTYEQYF.

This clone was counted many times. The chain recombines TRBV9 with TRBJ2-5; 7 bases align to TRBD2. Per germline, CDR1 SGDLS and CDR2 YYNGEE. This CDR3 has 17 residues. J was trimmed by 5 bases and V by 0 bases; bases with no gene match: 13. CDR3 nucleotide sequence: TGTGCCAGCAGCGTAGGGATCCAGCGGGAAGGTTTGGAGACCCAGTACTTC. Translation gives CASSVGIQREGLETQYF. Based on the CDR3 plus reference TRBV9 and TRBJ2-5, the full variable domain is DSGVTQTPKHLITATGQRVTLRCSPRSGDLSVYWYQQSLDQGLQFLIQYYNGEERAKGNILERFSAQQFPDLHSELNLSSLELGDSALYFCASSVGIQREGLETQYFGPGTRLLVL.

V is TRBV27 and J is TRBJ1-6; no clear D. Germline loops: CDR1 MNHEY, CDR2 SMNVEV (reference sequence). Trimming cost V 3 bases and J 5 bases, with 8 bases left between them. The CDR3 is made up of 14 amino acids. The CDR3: CASSLRPDNSPLHF. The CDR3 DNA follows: TGTGCCAGCAGTTTGCGACCGGATAATTCACCCCTCCACTTT.

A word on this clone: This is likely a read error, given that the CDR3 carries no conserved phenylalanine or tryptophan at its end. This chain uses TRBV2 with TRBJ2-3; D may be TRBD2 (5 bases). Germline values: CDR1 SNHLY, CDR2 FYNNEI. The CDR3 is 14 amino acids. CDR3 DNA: TGTTCCAGCAGTGAAGCTGCTAGCACAGATAGGCAGTATTCT. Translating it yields CSSSEAASTDRQYS.

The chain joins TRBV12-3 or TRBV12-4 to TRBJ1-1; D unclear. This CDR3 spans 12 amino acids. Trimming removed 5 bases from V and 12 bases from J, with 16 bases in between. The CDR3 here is CASSLLERSTFF. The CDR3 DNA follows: TGTGCCAGCAGTCTACTGGAGAGGTCTACTTTCTTT.

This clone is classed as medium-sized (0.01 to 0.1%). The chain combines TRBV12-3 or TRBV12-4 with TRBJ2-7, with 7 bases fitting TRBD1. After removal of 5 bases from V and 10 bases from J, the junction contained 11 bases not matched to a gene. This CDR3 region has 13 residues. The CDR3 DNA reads TGTGCCAGCAGTCCCGCCGGGACAGTTAGTCAGTACTTC. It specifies CASSPAGTVSQYF.

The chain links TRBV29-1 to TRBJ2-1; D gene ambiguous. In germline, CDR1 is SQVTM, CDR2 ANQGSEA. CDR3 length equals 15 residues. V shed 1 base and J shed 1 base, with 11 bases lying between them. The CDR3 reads CSVEGSWRSYNEQFF. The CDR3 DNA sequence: TGCAGCGTTGAAGGATCATGGAGATCCTACAATGAGCAGTTCTTC.

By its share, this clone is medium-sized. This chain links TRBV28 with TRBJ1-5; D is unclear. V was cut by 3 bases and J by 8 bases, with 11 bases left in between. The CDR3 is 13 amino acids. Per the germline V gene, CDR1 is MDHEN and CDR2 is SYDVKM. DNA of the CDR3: TGTGCCAGCAGTTTGAACCCTGTAAAGCCCCAGCATTTT. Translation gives CASSLNPVKPQHF.

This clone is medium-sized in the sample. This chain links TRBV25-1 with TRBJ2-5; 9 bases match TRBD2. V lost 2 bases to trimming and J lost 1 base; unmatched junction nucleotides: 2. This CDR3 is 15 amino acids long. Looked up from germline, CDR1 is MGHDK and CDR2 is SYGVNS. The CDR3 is CASSEPTSGQETQYF. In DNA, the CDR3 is TGTGCCAGCAGTGAACCGACTAGCGGCCAAGAGACCCAGTACTTC. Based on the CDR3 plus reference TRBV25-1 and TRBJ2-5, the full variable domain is EADIYQTPRYLVIGTGKKITLECSQTMGHDKMYWYQQDPGMELHLIHYSYGVNSTEKGDLSSESTVSRIRTEHFPLTLESARPSHTSQYLCASSEPTSGQETQYFGPGTRLLVL.